A few counts support the clone carrying this T cell receptor (beta chain). What it binds is unknown. TCRdb re-called the reads with MiXCR, one entry per CDR3 protein. The sample consists of fewer than 1,000,000 distinct CDR3 sequences, around 30% of them appearing once. This sample stems from a study of T cell repertoires in cytomegalovirus infection. Across the study: Alongside well-studied HLA-B-restricted CMV epitopes, recently identified HLA-C-restricted CMV epitopes were also used. Public TCR beta signatures marked donors with CMV infection and the matching HLA.

Germline CDR1 and CDR2: MNHNY and SVGAGI (reference sequence). This CDR3 is built from 16 residues. The V and J ends lost 4 bases and 1 base respectively, with 16 bases between them. General study points: The ex vivo response was dominated by HLA-C-restricted CMV-specific TCR beta clonotypes. Accumulated public TCR beta family frequency recognized individuals carrying CMV together with the relevant HLA.

The clonotype comes from a human donor in good health (CMV status not recorded). Some clones in this sample may be carry-over from other donors' samples. Specimen: cultured CD8+ T cells from PBMCs, collected from culture after CMV antigen stimulation. The chain employs TRBV6-6 and TRBJ1-1, with D perhaps TRBD1 (5 bases). The CDR3 protein is CASSSPSRAENTEAFF. The CDR3 DNA reads TGTGCCAGCAGTTCCCCCAGCAGGGCGGAGAACACTGAAGCTTTCTTT.